These 27 T cell receptor beta chains were sequenced from one sample in a study of post-analysis software for immune sequencing data. Regarding the study as a whole: Roughly 5 TRBV segments, TRBV5-6, TRBV5-1 and TRBV20-1 among them, were found more frequent in patients than controls.

TCR beta libraries were prepared from cDNA with unique molecular identifiers. TCRdb independently ran MiXCR on the PCR reads; one entry per CDR3 protein. This sample has roughly 800,000 distinct CDR3 sequences, with 46% found just once. Their specific antigens are unknown. The material sequenced was blood. Every receptor here comes from a girl between 5 and 17 years old with multiple sclerosis.

The sample holds a few counts of this clonotype. The rearrangement joins TRBV20-1 to TRBJ2-7; D gene unclear. V was cut by 3 bases and J by 2 bases, with 11 bases left in between. Germline V gene sequence: CDR1 DFQATT, CDR2 SNEGSKA (reference sequence). The CDR3 has 13 residues. The CDR3 coding sequence is TGCAGTGCTAGGGCGGCGAACACCTACGAGCAGTACTTC. This codes for CSARAANTYEQYF.

The sample holds a few counts of this clonotype. The chain uses TRBV20-1 and TRBJ2-5; D gene uncertain. V was cut by 0 bases and J by 4 bases, with 12 bases left in between. The germline V gene has CDR1 DFQATT and CDR2 SNEGSKA (reference sequence). The CDR3 runs to 14 residues. The CDR3: CSARDARAGETQYF. CDR3 DNA: TGCAGTGCTAGAGACGCCCGAGCTGGAGAGACCCAGTACTTC.

The rearrangement joins TRBV24-1 to TRBJ2-1; TRBD2 might be the D (6 bases). The CDR3 totals 16 residues. Germline lookup yields CDR1 KGHDR and CDR2 SFDVKD. Trimming pared 3 bases from V and 1 base from J, leaving 12 bases between. CDR3 loop: CATSDSGSKSYNEQFF. CDR3 nucleotide sequence: TGTGCCACCAGTGATAGCGGGTCCAAGTCCTACAATGAGCAGTTCTTC.

This clonotype turned up a few times. J is TRBJ2-1 and V is TRBV5-6, with TRBD1 matching 8 bases. CDR1 SGHDT and CDR2 YYEEEE come from the germline V gene. V lost 0 bases to trimming and J lost 8 bases; unmatched junction nucleotides: 10. This CDR3 is built from 16 residues. The CDR3 region is CASSLALDRGDDEQFF. The DNA for the CDR3 is TGTGCCAGCAGCTTGGCCCTCGACAGGGGCGATGATGAGCAGTTCTTC.

This clonotype was seen once. A read error may explain this, as a much larger clone is one base away. The V call is TRBV7-7, the J call TRBJ2-7; D ambiguous. The J call is doubtful: the DNA matches TRBJ2-5 better. Germline V lookup: CDR1 SSHAT, CDR2 FNYEAQ (reference sequence). CDR3 length: 14 amino acids. The CDR3: CASSFSTGQGTQYF. CDR3 DNA sequence: TGTGCTAGCAGCTTCTCGACGGGTCAAGGGACCCAGTACTTC.

This clonotype was seen a few times. This chain connects TRBV6-5 to TRBJ2-1, with 10 positions matching TRBD1. This CDR3 is built from 14 residues. After removal of 5 bases from V and 8 bases from J, the junction contained 6 bases not matched to a gene. CDR1 MNHEY and CDR2 SVGAGI come from the germline V gene. The CDR3: CASSQDRGRDEQFF. The CDR3 region has the DNA TGTGCCAGCAGTCAAGACAGGGGGCGGGATGAGCAGTTCTTC.

This chain uses TRBV3-1 with TRBJ1-1; no firm D call. V lost 4 bases and J 1 base, leaving 13 bases between the germline ends. This CDR3 has 15 amino acids. Germline V gene data show CDR1 as LGHDT and CDR2 as YNNKEL (reference sequence). DNA for the CDR3: TGTGCCAGCAGCCCCGCCCCCGGACCGAACACTGAAGCTTTCTTT. Protein sequence: CASSPAPGPNTEAFF.

This clonotype was counted between two and nine times. The genes are TRBV9 and TRBJ2-1; D is undetermined. The CDR3 runs to 14 residues. Between the trimmed V and J ends, which lost 4 bases and 0 bases, there was a span of 8 bases. In germline, CDR1 is SGDLS, CDR2 YYNGEE. The chain's CDR3 is CASSPLPSYNEQFF. The CDR3 nucleotides are TGTGCCAGCAGCCCCCTCCCCTCCTACAATGAGCAGTTCTTC.

The chain uses TRBV30 and TRBJ1-2; a weak D match, TRBD1 (5 bases). Germline assignment: CDR1 GTSNPN and CDR2 SVGIG (reference sequence). This CDR3 spans 12 amino acids. V shed 7 bases and J shed 3 bases, with 12 bases lying between them. The CDR3 nucleotides are TGTGCCTTCACGGGACTCCACTATGGCTACACCTTC. Translated: CAFTGLHYGYTF.

This clonotype has more than one count but fewer than ten. V gene TRBV7-3 combines with J gene TRBJ1-1; TRBD1 agrees at 7 bases. V lost 6 bases to trimming and J lost 7 bases; unmatched junction nucleotides: 14. The V gene's germline CDR1 is SGHTA and CDR2 FQGTGA. The CDR3 length is 15 residues. The CDR3 nucleotides read TGTGCCAGCAGTTCCGGTCCCGGGACAGCGGGTGAAGCTTTCTTT. It encodes CASSSGPGTAGEAFF.

This sequence joins TRBV4-1 and TRBJ2-1, with TRBD1 matching over 9 bases. Losses at the gene ends were 3 bases for V and 7 bases for J; bases not matched to a gene: 10. Germline V gene data show CDR1 as MGHRA and CDR2 as YSYEKL. This CDR3 has 16 amino acids. Here the CDR3 DNA reads TGCGCCAGCAGCCAGAAAATACCCGGGACAGGGAATGAGCAGTTCTTC. This sequence encodes CASSQKIPGTGNEQFF.

J is TRBJ2-5 and V is TRBV11-2; D is ambiguous. V dropped 4 bases and J dropped 5 bases, with 14 bases sitting between them. The CDR3 consists of 14 residues. Looked up from germline, CDR1 is SGHAT and CDR2 is FQNNGV. For the CDR3, the DNA is TGTGCCAGCAGCTACTGGGTTTCGAGGGAGACCCAGTACTTC. It is translated as CASSYWVSRETQYF.

This chain joins TRBV10-3 and TRBJ2-7, with 10 bases identical to TRBD2. J lost 2 bases, V lost 3 bases, and 1 base had no gene match. There are 14 residues in the CDR3. The germline CDR1 and CDR2 sequences are ENHRY and SYGVKD. CDR3 region: CAISDSGRAYEQYF. The CDR3 region has the DNA TGTGCCATCAGTGACAGCGGGAGGGCCTACGAGCAGTACTTC.

The table lists this clonotype with a count of one. The V gene is TRBV2, the J gene TRBJ2-5, with D maybe TRBD1 (5 bases). The end of the DNA aligns better with TRBJ2-7, so the J call may be wrong. This CDR3 has 12 residues. Germline assignment: CDR1 SNHLY and CDR2 FYNNEI. As DNA, the CDR3 is TGTGCCAGCAGGGACACCTACTACGAGCAGTACTTC. Translation gives CASRDTYYEQYF.

The table lists this clonotype with a few counts. The V and J genes are TRBV20-1 and TRBJ2-5; 7 bases map to TRBD2. Germline-derived CDR1 and CDR2 are DFQATT and SNEGSKA (reference sequence). V lost 5 bases and J lost 7; bases outside the gene matches: 7. This CDR3 has 12 residues. DNA of the CDR3: TGCAGTGCTGAGCCTGGGGGGGGGACCCAGTACTTC. Translated, it gives CSAEPGGGTQYF.

This clonotype appeared a few times. At one end the junction does not follow the germline gene, possibly because of a read error. This sequence joins TRBV20-1 and TRBJ1-2; D remains ambiguous. This CDR3 is built from 13 residues. Germline loops: CDR1 DFQATT, CDR2 SNEGSKA (reference sequence). CDR3 protein: CSLPGGFNYGYTF. CDR3 DNA sequence: TGCAGTTTACCCGGAGGTTTTAACTATGGCTACACCTTT.

CDR3 amino acids: CASRGTGGLLQYF. The CDR3 coding sequence is TGTGCCAGCAGGGGGACTGGGGGACTTCTTCAGTACTTC. This chain joins TRBV6-2 or TRBV6-3 and TRBJ2-7, with a possible D match to TRBD2 (6 bases). The germline CDR1 and CDR2 sequences are MNHEY and SVGEGT. This CDR3 spans 13 amino acids. Trimming pared 6 bases from V and 10 bases from J, leaving 19 bases between.

The V gene is TRBV7-3, the J gene TRBJ2-2; tentative D call: TRBD1 (6 bases). The V end was cut by 7 bases, the J end by 6 bases, with 9 bases between. Germline-derived CDR1 and CDR2 are SGHTA and FQGTGA. The CDR3 sequence is 12 residues long. CDR3 DNA: TGTGCCAGCACCGAGGGGGCCGGGGAGCTGTTTTTT. This encodes CASTEGAGELFF.

This clonotype was picked up a small number of times. This sequence joins TRBV7-3 and TRBJ2-5; D is possibly TRBD2 (5 bases). The V and J ends lost 0 bases and 4 bases respectively, with 15 bases between them. CDR1 is SGHTA and CDR2 is FQGTGA in the germline V gene. CDR3 size: 16 residues. The CDR3 is CASSLTPAGLTETQYF. The CDR3 DNA sequence: TGTGCCAGCAGCTTAACCCCCGCCGGACTTACAGAGACCCAGTACTTC.

The gene calls are TRBV29-1 and TRBJ2-1; D may be TRBD1 or TRBD2 (5 bases each). Germline loops: CDR1 SQVTM, CDR2 ANQGSEA. Trimming took off 7 bases at V and 6 bases at J, with 16 bases between the two ends. The CDR3 extends over 13 amino acids. CDR3 residues: CSGGGRGANEQFF. CDR3 DNA: TGCAGCGGCGGCGGAAGGGGAGCCAATGAGCAGTTCTTC.

The chain employs TRBV7-2 and TRBJ1-5; the match to TRBD1 covers 8 bases. Trimming cost V 2 bases and J 5 bases; bases outside gene matches: 2. Germline V CDR1 and CDR2: SGHTA, FQGNSA. This CDR3 is 14 amino acids long. The CDR3 DNA follows: TGTGCCAGCAGCTTAAGACAGGGGCATCAGCCCCAGCATTTT. As protein: CASSLRQGHQPQHF.

This clonotype has only a few counts. The chain is built from TRBV29-1 and TRBJ2-1; D might be TRBD2 (6 bases). This CDR3 has 13 residues. CDR1 is SQVTM and CDR2 is ANQGSEA in the germline V gene. Trimming stripped 4 bases from V and 1 base from J, with 8 bases between. The CDR3 protein is CSVGRGSYNEQFF. CDR3 DNA: TGCAGCGTTGGGAGGGGTTCCTACAATGAGCAGTTCTTC.

This clonotype was observed a few times. This rearrangement joins TRBV25-1 to TRBJ1-1; 8 nucleotides line up with TRBD1. After removal of 2 bases from V and 1 base from J, the junction contained 6 bases not matched to a gene. Germline CDR1 and CDR2: MGHDK and SYGVNS. This CDR3 has 16 amino acids. This CDR3 is CASSEQGARGNTEAFF. As DNA, the CDR3 is TGTGCCAGCAGTGAACAGGGGGCAAGGGGGAACACTGAAGCTTTCTTT.

The chain uses TRBV7-2 and TRBJ2-1, with 8 positions matching TRBD2. The germline CDR1 and CDR2 sequences are SGHTA and FQGNSA. J was trimmed by 7 bases and V by 5 bases; bases with no gene match: 16. There are 17 residues in the CDR3. CDR3 nucleotide sequence: TGTGCCAGCAGCCTGACAAACGGCGGGACTAGGAGGAATGAGCAGTTCTTC. This encodes CASSLTNGGTRRNEQFF.

This clonotype was seen only a few times. The rearrangement joins TRBV12-3 or TRBV12-4 to TRBJ1-2, with 10 positions matching TRBD1. V gave up 6 bases and J gave up 2 bases; unmatched junction bases: 6. The CDR3 length is 15 residues. CDR3 amino acids: CASRRQGAGNYGYTF. The CDR3 DNA is TGTGCCAGCAGGCGACAGGGGGCGGGGAACTATGGCTACACCTTC.

This clonotype was seen a few times. The rearrangement uses TRBV18 and TRBJ2-7, with a tentative D call TRBD1 (5 bases). The germline V and J ends were trimmed by 8 bases and 3 bases, with 8 bases remaining between them. There are 11 residues in the CDR3. Germline assignment: CDR1 KGHSH and CDR2 LQKENI. Written as DNA, the CDR3 is TGTGCCAGCACAACAGGCTACGAGCAGTACTTC. Translation gives CASTTGYEQYF.

This clonotype was seen more than once but under ten times. At one of its ends the junction is not consistent with the germline gene, which may arise from a read error. The chain is built from TRBV7-7 and TRBJ2-3, with TRBD1 as a possible D gene (5 bases). This CDR3 contains 15 residues. Germline CDR1 and CDR2: SSHAT and FNYEAQ (reference sequence). The CDR3 loop is CASSKLTERTDTQYF. The CDR3 DNA follows: TGTGCTAGCAGCAAGTTGACAGAACGCACAGATACGCAGTATTTT.